One and the same sample provided the 30 T cell receptor beta chains below, sequenced in a study of cytomegalovirus exposure and HLA in healthy donors. 13 Jbeta primers and 60 Vbeta primers were used for the PCR. Profiling relied on immunoSEQ multiplex PCR, and the TCRdb table lists in-frame clones only, not all of them. The profile shows tens of thousands of clones, around 78% of them singletons. Specimen: PBMCs. The receptors come from a man in his forties in good health and CMV-seronegative.

The chain links TRBV7-2 to TRBJ2-7; 7 nucleotides match TRBD2. This CDR3 contains 16 residues. Germline V CDR1 and CDR2: SGHTA, FQGNSA. V lost 3 bases, J lost 6 bases, and 14 bases stayed unmatched. The CDR3 protein is CASSFGGGLTQLEQYF. For the CDR3, the DNA is TGTGCCAGCAGCTTCGGCGGGGGATTAACACAGCTCGAGCAGTACTTC. Complete variable domain (other parts from reference TRBV7-2 and TRBJ2-7): GAGVSQSPSNKVTEKGKDVELRCDPISGHTALYWYRQSLGQGLEFLIYFQGNSAPDKSGLPSDRFSAERTGGSVSTLTIQRTQQEDSAVYLCASSFGGGLTQLEQYFGPGTRLTVT.

This clone was seen only once. The rearrangement joins TRBV6-5 to TRBJ2-5, with a weak D call TRBD1 (5 bases). The end of the DNA aligns better with TRBJ2-7, so the J call may be wrong. The CDR3 contains 16 residues. CDR1 and CDR2 (germline): MNHEY, SVGAGI. The CDR3 coding sequence is TGTGCCAGCAGTTACCGGCTCTTCGACAGTACCTACGAGCAGTACTTC. It yields the protein CASSYRLFDSTYEQYF.

The chain links TRBV9 to TRBJ2-6, with D maybe TRBD1 (5 bases). Germline loops: CDR1 SGDLS, CDR2 YYNGEE. There are 19 residues in the CDR3. Trimming took 0 bases from V and 4 from J, leaving 20 bases between them. The CDR3 here is CASSVEFGQGITGANVLTF. The DNA of the CDR3 is TGTGCCAGCAGCGTAGAGTTCGGGCAGGGAATTACCGGGGCCAACGTCCTGACTTTC. Drawing the rest from reference TRBV9 and TRBJ2-6, the complete variable domain is DSGVTQTPKHLITATGQRVTLRCSPRSGDLSVYWYQQSLDQGLQFLIQYYNGEERAKGNILERFSAQQFPDLHSELNLSSLELGDSALYFCASSVEFGQGITGANVLTFGAGSRLTVL.

This chain links TRBV4-2 with TRBJ1-1; D gene unclear. Trimming stripped 0 bases from V and 5 bases from J, with 7 bases between. The CDR3 is 13 residues long. Per the germline V gene, CDR1 is LGHNA and CDR2 is YNFKEQ. The chain's CDR3 is CASSQERDTEAFF. Written as DNA, the CDR3 is TGTGCCAGCAGCCAAGAGAGGGATACTGAAGCTTTCTTT.

This clone came up a few times. J is TRBJ1-6 and V is TRBV30; D uncertain. Germline lookup yields CDR1 GTSNPN and CDR2 SVGIG (reference sequence). The CDR3 consists of 14 residues. V was shortened by 6 bases and J by 0 bases, with 9 bases between the two germline ends. The CDR3 is CACASSSYNSPLHF. The CDR3 coding sequence is TGTGCCTGCGCAAGTAGCTCCTATAATTCACCCCTCCACTTT.

The chain joins TRBV4-1 to TRBJ2-5, with 15 bases that match TRBD2. Germline V lookup: CDR1 MGHRA, CDR2 YSYEKL. The CDR3 is 21 residues long. The J segment lost 6 bases and the V segment lost 1 base, leaving 18 bases of the junction unmatched. The CDR3 loop is CASSQGSGLAGGPSAVQTQYF. The CDR3, as DNA: TGCGCCAGCAGCCAAGGTTCCGGACTAGCGGGAGGGCCTTCTGCTGTGCAGACCCAGTACTTC.

This clone is a singleton in its sample. J is TRBJ2-5 and V is TRBV27; the D gene is possibly TRBD2 (7 bases). Looked up from germline, CDR1 is MNHEY and CDR2 is SMNVEV (reference sequence). V was cut by 6 bases and J by 4 bases, with 15 bases left in between. This CDR3 contains 14 residues. The CDR3 region is CASSPWGGRETQYF. The CDR3 DNA sequence: TGTGCCAGCAGCCCCTGGGGGGGGCGAGAGACCCAGTACTTC.

The rearrangement uses TRBV9 and TRBJ2-1; 11 bases line up with TRBD2. The CDR3 loop spans 13 amino acids. Looked up from germline, CDR1 is SGDLS and CDR2 is YYNGEE. V shed 5 bases, J shed 9 bases, and the junction held 4 bases outside the gene matches. CDR3 sequence reads: CASSLAGGGEQFF. The CDR3 nucleotides are TGTGCCAGCAGTCTAGCGGGAGGAGGTGAGCAGTTCTTC.

V usage is TRBV5-1 and J usage is TRBJ1-5; 9 nucleotides match TRBD1. Germline assignment: CDR1 SGHRS and CDR2 YFSETQ. With V trimmed by 4 bases and J by 2 bases, 7 bases remained unmatched. CDR3 length: 16 residues. The DNA of the CDR3 is TGCGCCAGCAGCCAAGGGACAGGGAGTGGCAATCAGCCCCAGCATTTT. It specifies CASSQGTGSGNQPQHF.

The CDR3 DNA is TGTGCCAGCAGTTTAGTTTCGGGACAGATAGATACGCAGTATTTT. This codes for CASSLVSGQIDTQYF. The rearrangement links TRBV28 to TRBJ2-3; 7 bases are shared with TRBD1. Germline V gives CDR1 MDHEN, CDR2 SYDVKM. V trimming: 2 bases; J trimming: 5 bases; junction bases outside the gene matches: 7. This CDR3 is 15 amino acids long.

The chain has TRBV7-2 and TRBJ2-1; D gene unclear. Trimming pared 3 bases from V and 6 bases from J, leaving 9 bases between. This CDR3 is 13 amino acids long. Per germline, CDR1 SGHTA and CDR2 FQGNSA. This chain's CDR3 is CASSFLSSNEQFF. The CDR3 DNA sequence: TGTGCCAGCAGCTTTTTGTCTAGCAATGAGCAGTTCTTC.

In DNA form, the CDR3 reads TGTGCCACCAGCAGAGTCCTCGCACAGGGGGGTGAGCAGTACTTC. Residues: CATSRVLAQGGEQYF. The chain is built from TRBV15 and TRBJ2-7, with 8 bases aligning to TRBD1. Germline-derived CDR1 and CDR2 are LNHNV and YYDKDF (reference sequence). The trim removed 1 base at V and 7 bases at J, leaving 9 bases unmatched. This CDR3 contains 15 residues.

The gene calls are TRBV27 and TRBJ1-1; D is uncertain. The germline V and J ends were trimmed by 4 bases and 0 bases, with 15 bases remaining between them. The CDR3 extends over 16 amino acids. Germline CDR1 reads MNHEY; CDR2 reads SMNVEV (reference sequence). The DNA for the CDR3 is TGTGCCAGCAGTTCTTTGAGATCGGCGGTGAACACTGAAGCTTTCTTT. Its protein is CASSSLRSAVNTEAFF.

The chain uses TRBV28 and TRBJ2-4; 12 positions agree with TRBD2. Germline values: CDR1 MDHEN, CDR2 SYDVKM. The CDR3 runs 17 residues. Trimming removed 4 bases from V and 0 bases from J; junction bases left unmatched: 4. CDR3 loop: CASSSRTSGIAKNIQYF. The CDR3 region has the DNA TGTGCCAGCAGTTCCCGGACTAGCGGGATAGCCAAAAACATTCAGTACTTC.

The gene calls are TRBV20-1 and TRBJ2-1; D gene unclear. The CDR3 consists of 10 residues. V was trimmed by 2 bases and J by 10 bases, leaving 6 bases between them. Germline V gene lookup returns CDR1 DFQATT and CDR2 SNEGSKA (reference sequence). The CDR3 coding sequence is TGCAGTGCTAGAAAATTAGAGCAGTTCTTC. As protein: CSARKLEQFF.

The J gene is TRBJ2-7, the V gene TRBV7-9, with a tentative D call TRBD1 (5 bases). The CDR3 extends over 15 amino acids. The V gene's germline CDR1 is SEHNR and CDR2 FQNEAQ (reference sequence). Trimming stripped 5 bases from V and 4 bases from J, with 18 bases between. CDR3 sequence reads: CASSELGLDVYEQYF. CDR3 sequence (DNA): TGTGCCAGCAGCGAACTGGGGCTCGACGTTTACGAGCAGTACTTC.

This clone was observed a few times. The V call is TRBV7-9, the J call TRBJ1-2; 10 bases line up with TRBD1. Trimming took 4 bases from V and 4 from J; bases not matched to a gene: 3. The CDR3 spans 14 residues. Per germline, CDR1 SEHNR and CDR2 FQNEAQ (reference sequence). CDR3: CASSSRDRGYGYTF. In nucleotides, the CDR3 is TGTGCCAGCAGCTCTCGGGACAGGGGCTATGGCTACACCTTC.

The rearrangement links TRBV30 to TRBJ1-1, with 10 bases matching TRBD1. Germline V gives CDR1 GTSNPN, CDR2 SVGIG (reference sequence). This CDR3 region has 14 residues. With V trimmed by 2 bases and J by 5 bases, 5 bases remained unmatched. The DNA of the CDR3 is TGTGCCTGGAGTATTGGGACAGGGGAGACTGAAGCTTTCTTT. Residues: CAWSIGTGETEAFF. Full variable domain (remainder filled in from reference TRBV30 and TRBJ1-1): SQTIHQWPATLVQPVGSPLSLECTVEGTSNPNLYWYRQAAGRGLQLLFYSVGIGQISSEVPQNLSASRPQDRQFILSSKKLLLSDSGFYLCAWSIGTGETEAFFGQGTRLTVV.

The rearrangement links TRBV27 to TRBJ2-7, with TRBD1 matching over 8 bases. V lost 3 bases to trimming and J lost 5 bases; unmatched junction nucleotides: 9. The CDR3 length is 15 residues. Germline V gene lookup returns CDR1 MNHEY and CDR2 SMNVEV (reference sequence). CDR3 in amino acids: CASSLEAGGFHEQYF. The CDR3, as DNA: TGTGCCAGCAGTTTGGAGGCAGGGGGCTTCCACGAGCAGTACTTC.

The rearrangement joins TRBV9 to TRBJ2-1, with TRBD2 matching 7 bases. The CDR3 covers 14 residues. The V and J ends lost 0 bases and 4 bases, in that order; junction bases with no gene match: 1. The V gene's germline CDR1 is SGDLS and CDR2 YYNGEE. The CDR3 DNA reads as TGTGCCAGCAGCGTAGCTAGCGGTTACAATGAGCAGTTCTTC. It is translated as CASSVASGYNEQFF.

The chain joins TRBV7-9 to TRBJ2-3; 9 bases line up with TRBD2. Germline assignment: CDR1 SEHNR and CDR2 FQNEAQ (reference sequence). After removal of 10 bases from V and 2 bases from J, the junction contained 7 bases not matched to a gene. There are 14 residues in the CDR3. The CDR3 loop is CATPSGTATDTQYF. In nucleotides, the CDR3 is TGTGCCACTCCTAGCGGGACCGCCACAGATACGCAGTATTTT.

CDR3 bases: TGTGCCAGCAGCTTGCGACGGAGTATCCGCTCTGGAAACACCATATATTTT. This encodes CASSLRRSIRSGNTIYF. The chain recombines TRBV5-8 with TRBJ1-3; no definite D call. This CDR3 is 17 amino acids long. V dropped 1 base and J dropped 0 bases, with 14 bases sitting between them. Germline assignment: CDR1 SGHTS and CDR2 YDEGEE.

This chain connects TRBV4-2 to TRBJ2-2; 12 nucleotides line up with TRBD2. The CDR3 spans 17 residues. Germline values: CDR1 LGHNA, CDR2 YNFKEQ. Trimming removed 0 bases from V and 4 bases from J; junction bases left unmatched: 3. CDR3 sequence: CASSQDPSGRATGELFF. CDR3 in DNA: TGTGCCAGCAGCCAAGACCCTAGCGGGAGGGCCACCGGGGAGCTGTTTTTT.

The J gene is TRBJ2-6, the V gene TRBV28; D gene uncertain. Germline CDR1 and CDR2: MDHEN and SYDVKM. The CDR3 has 16 amino acids. Trimming took off 2 bases at V and 0 bases at J, with 8 bases between the two ends. CDR3 residues: CASSLHLSSGANVLTF. CDR3 DNA: TGTGCCAGCAGTTTACATCTAAGCTCTGGGGCCAACGTCCTGACTTTC.

About this clone itself: The CDR3 does not close with the conserved phenylalanine or tryptophan, likely indicating a read error. This chain's CDR3 is CASRDPGTSGNYEQYL. The CDR3 DNA reads TGTGCCAGCAGAGATCCCGGGACTAGCGGAAATTACGAGCAGTACCTC. V gene TRBV28 combines with J gene TRBJ2-7, with 11 bases aligning to TRBD2. The V gene's germline CDR1 is MDHEN and CDR2 SYDVKM. Trimming at V came to 6 bases and at J to 4 bases, leaving 11 bases not matched to a gene. The CDR3 has 16 amino acids.

The chain combines TRBV7-9 with TRBJ1-2; D not certain. Trimming took off 1 base at V and 8 bases at J, with 11 bases between the two ends. CDR1 and CDR2 from the germline V gene are SEHNR and FQNEAQ (reference sequence). There are 13 residues in the CDR3. CDR3 nucleotides: TGTGCCAGCAGCTTAGAGGAGCGGGGAGGCTACACCTTC. Protein: CASSLEERGGYTF.

The table lists this clone with a count of one. The chain uses TRBV5-1 and TRBJ1-2, with unresolved D. The CDR3 contains 15 residues. CDR1 and CDR2 (germline): SGHRS, YFSETQ. V lost 4 bases, J lost 4 bases, and 17 bases lay in between. The DNA of the CDR3 is TGCGCCAGCAGCCAGGCCGGGGTGACGGGCTATGGCTACACCTTC. This translates into CASSQAGVTGYGYTF.

The genes are TRBV28 and TRBJ2-6; D might be TRBD1 (6 bases). This CDR3 is built from 15 residues. V was clipped by 7 bases and J by 8 bases, with 18 bases between them. Germline CDR1 is MDHEN and CDR2 is SYDVKM. CDR3 nucleotides: TGTGCCAGCACCCCTTGGGAGAGGGGGTCCAACGTCCTGACTTTC. Residues: CASTPWERGSNVLTF.

The V and J genes are TRBV28 and TRBJ1-3, with a weak D call TRBD1 (5 bases). CDR1 and CDR2 from the germline V gene are MDHEN and SYDVKM. The CDR3 covers 11 residues. Trimming shortened V by 10 bases and J by 5 bases, and 9 bases separated the two germline ends. CDR3 bases: TGTGCCACGGGGGTCCGAAACACCATATATTTT. As protein: CATGVRNTIYF.

The chain has TRBV30 and TRBJ2-1, with D possibly TRBD2 on 5 matching bases. The CDR3 is made up of 15 amino acids. CDR1 GTSNPN and CDR2 SVGIG come from the germline V gene (reference sequence). V lost 3 bases and J lost 0, with 12 bases in between. CDR3 in amino acids: CAWSYGGSSYNEQFF. CDR3 sequence (DNA): TGTGCCTGGAGCTATGGTGGGAGCTCCTACAATGAGCAGTTCTTC.